This T cell receptor beta chain was captured by sequencing in a study of blood T cell repertoires in COVID-19. The overall study: T cells, B-cell-depleted T cells, or PBMCs provided the cDNA or gDNA that served as material.

The germline gives CDR1 LGHNT, CDR2 FRNRAP. This CDR3 has 12 residues. Losses at the gene ends were 5 bases for V and 10 bases for J; bases not matched to a gene: 4. The method was immunoSEQ multiplex PCR; TCRdb's version includes in-frame clones alone and lacks a portion of them. The sample lists about 130,000 clones, roughly 83% seen once, with about 15% in the top ten. Input material: peripheral blood. The genes are TRBV12-5 and TRBJ2-1; TRBD2 aligns across 8 bases. The sequence came from a woman aged 45 to 65 with acute or convalescent COVID-19. In DNA form, the CDR3 reads TGTGCTAGTGGTCCCCCGGGGGGGGAGCAGTTCTTC. Amino acids: CASGPPGGEQFF.